This is a list of T cell receptor beta chains from one sample in a study of molecular identifiers for immune sequencing clone quantification. TCRdb fed the PCR reads into MiXCR, producing one record per CDR3 protein. This table holds around 470,000 distinct CDR3 sequences, approximately 25% found once. Sequencing used naive CD8+ T cells from blood, with Jurkat cell RNA spiked in. These receptors were taken from a human donor in good health. Some libraries in this study had Jurkat cell RNA spiked in. Each CDR3 is given with its conserved first and last residue. Each record gives: J gene, V gene, CDR3 length, D gene, clone size, CDR3 DNA, CDR3 protein. The D gene is left open where the match is weak. Not all rows give a size; the values are once, few, many and, for expanded clones, a class.

>TRBJ2-3|TRBV5-1|16|NA|NA
TGCGCCAGCAGCCGGGCAGGTGGGGTTAGCACAGATACGCAGTATTTT
CASSRAGGVSTDTQYF
>TRBJ2-3|TRBV14|15|NA|many
TGTGCCAGCAGCCACGGGGACACTAGCACAGATACGCAGTATTTT
CASSHGDTSTDTQYF
>TRBJ2-2|TRBV18|16|TRBD1|NA
TGTGCCAGCTCAACTATAGGACAGGAAAACCCCGGGGAGCTGTTTTTT
CASSTIGQENPGELFF
>TRBJ2-1|TRBV28|16|TRBD2|NA
TGTGCCAGCAGTTTACACGGGACTAGGGGTCTCAATGAGCAGTTCTTC
CASSLHGTRGLNEQFF
>TRBJ2-3|TRBV11-2|13|NA|NA
TGTGCCAGCAGCGCCCATCCCCTTGATACGCAGTATTTT
CASSAHPLDTQYF
>TRBJ2-7|TRBV18|16|NA|few
TGTGCCAGCTCACCGAAGCAAGGGTCCTACTCCTACGAGCAGTACTTC
CASSPKQGSYSYEQYF
>TRBJ2-1|TRBV29-1|17|TRBD2|few
TGCAGCGTTGATGGGGTAGCGGGGGGGCGTACCTACAATGAGCAGTTCTTC
CSVDGVAGGRTYNEQFF
>TRBJ1-5|TRBV7-2|14|NA|NA
TGTGCCAGCAGCCATGGGAGTAATTATCAGCCCCAGCATTTT
CASSHGSNYQPQHF
>TRBJ2-7|TRBV7-9|13|NA|many
TGTGCCAGCAGCTTAGCCCGAGGTAACGAGCAGTACTTC
CASSLARGNEQYF
>TRBJ2-5|TRBV19|15|NA|few
TGTGCCAGTAGTATAGATATTTCTACAGGAGAGACCCAGTACTTC
CASSIDISTGETQYF
>TRBJ2-2|TRBV6-5|14|NA|many
TGTGCCAGCAGTTACGGGAAGAACACCGGGGAGCTGTTTTTT
CASSYGKNTGELFF
>TRBJ2-1|TRBV4-2|14|NA|NA
TGTGCCAGCAGCCAAGATACCCTCTACAATGAGCAGTTCTTC
CASSQDTLYNEQFF
>TRBJ1-5|TRBV12-3/TRBV12-4|14|NA|NA
TGTGCCAGTTCTTCCGGGTGGGGCAATCAGCCCCAGCATTTT
CASSSGWGNQPQHF
>TRBJ1-5|TRBV6-2/TRBV6-3|15|NA|many
TGTGCCAGCAGTTACTTGGCCTCTAGCAATCAGCCCCAGCATTTT
CASSYLASSNQPQHF
>TRBJ2-7|TRBV19|15|TRBD2|NA
TGTGCCAGTAGTATGGGGCTAGCGGGAGTCTACGAGCAGTACTTC
CASSMGLAGVYEQYF
>TRBJ2-7|TRBV6-5|14|NA|many
TGTGCCAGCAGTCTCGTCGACAGCTCCGGGGAGCAGTACTTC
CASSLVDSSGEQYF
>TRBJ1-1|TRBV15|15|TRBD1|NA
TGTGCCACCAGCCGAGACAGGGACATGAGCACTGAAGCTTTCTTT
CATSRDRDMSTEAFF
>TRBJ2-5|TRBV5-1|15|NA|NA
TGCGCCAGCAGCTTGGATAGGGGGAGCCAAGAGACCCAGTACTTC
CASSLDRGSQETQYF
>TRBJ1-1|TRBV29-1|13|TRBD1|NA
TGCAGCGGGGTGGGACAGCAGATACTTGAAGCTGTCTTT
CSGVGQQILEAVF
>TRBJ2-1|TRBV6-6|15|NA|few
TGTGCCAGCAGTTACTCGGGGCAGCTACAGGAAGGGCAGTTCTTC
CASSYSGQLQEGQFF
>TRBJ2-5|TRBV5-6|14|NA|many
TGTGCCAGCAGCTTGGCTCGGGACCCAGAGACCCAGTACTTC
CASSLARDPETQYF
>TRBJ1-1|TRBV5-6|15|NA|many
TGTGCCAGCAGCCTACCCGCACGCCTGAACACTGAAGCTTTCTTT
CASSLPARLNTEAFF
>TRBJ2-6|TRBV7-9|18|TRBD1|many
TGTGCCAGCAGACCCGGGGACAGGCCCTTCTCTGGGGCCAACGTCCTGACTTTC
CASRPGDRPFSGANVLTF
>TRBJ2-7|TRBV6-6|13|NA|many
TGTGCCAGCGCCTACCCAGGGGAGAGGGAGCAGTACTTC
CASAYPGEREQYF
>TRBJ1-6|TRBV15|12|NA|NA
TGTGCCACCAGCAGAGATCTGTCACGCCTCCACTTT
CATSRDLSRLHF
>TRBJ2-3|TRBV2|14|NA|many
TGTGCCAGCAGTGAAGATTCGAGCACAGATACGCAGTATTTT
CASSEDSSTDTQYF
>TRBJ2-1|TRBV4-1|15|TRBD1|few
TGCGCCAGCAGCCCGACTCCGGGACAGGGAAATGAGCAGTTCTTC
CASSPTPGQGNEQFF
>TRBJ1-1|TRBV4-3|15|NA|few
TGCGCCAGCAGCCAAGTCCCGGGACAGAACACTGAAGCTTTCTTT
CASSQVPGQNTEAFF
>TRBJ2-7|TRBV20-1|13|TRBD2|few
TGCAGTGCTAGGGTAGCGGGAGGGTACGAGCAGTACTTC
CSARVAGGYEQYF
>TRBJ2-1|TRBV12-3/TRBV12-4|16|TRBD2|NA
TGTGCCAGCAGACACCTACTAGCGGAGGGGTACAATGAGCAGTTCTTC
CASRHLLAEGYNEQFF
>TRBJ1-1|TRBV6-1|12|TRBD1|few
TGTGCCAGCAGTGGGGGACAGGCGGAAGCTTTCTTT
CASSGGQAEAFF
>TRBJ2-1|TRBV4-3|15|NA|many
TGCGCCAGCAGCCAGGACTGGAGCTCCTACAATGAGCAGTTCTTC
CASSQDWSSYNEQFF